This T cell receptor beta chain emerged from a study of shared clonotypes between healthy human individuals. Assay: immunoSEQ multiplex PCR; the TCRdb copy retains only in-frame clones and omits some. The table has some 550,000 clones, around 97% seen once. Per the germline V gene, CDR1 is SGHDN and CDR2 is FVKESK. J lost 2 bases, V lost 2 bases, and 7 bases had no gene match. The CDR3 runs to 16 residues. Sequencing used naive CD4+ T cells sorted from blood. Subset: CD45RA+ positively selected. This clonotype was sampled from a woman in her 30s in good health. This chain joins TRBV14 and TRBJ2-3; 7 nucleotides align to TRBD2. The CDR3 coding sequence is TGTGCCAGCAGCCAATTAGTCGGGGGGATCACAGATACGCAGTATTTT. Protein sequence: CASSQLVGGITDTQYF.